The T cell receptor beta chain under discussion was sequenced for a study of blood T cell repertoires in COVID-19. Across the study: Sites across the United States, Italy and Spain contributed samples from acute and convalescent COVID-19. The cDNA or gDNA used as material had been derived from T cells, B-cell-depleted T cells, or PBMCs.

V lost 4 bases, J lost 1 base, and 7 bases lay in between. Germline V gene data show CDR1 as SGHTA and CDR2 as FQGNSA. This CDR3 has 13 residues. Authors' processing steps: How many nucleated cells were present was estimated from reference gene primer amplification. Measured with immunoSEQ multiplex PCR; TCRdb has only the in-frame clones, and not every one. From that table come the V and J calls and clone size; the DNA was used to work out D and trimming. This table has under 350,000 clones, less than 90% appearing once. This chain uses TRBV7-2 with TRBJ2-5; D unclear. The TCR was taken from a human donor in a cohort sampled during active COVID-19. The sequencing sample was made of peripheral blood. The CDR3 sequence is CASSSVIQETQYF. CDR3 nucleotides: TGTGCCAGCAGCTCGGTAATCCAAGAGACCCAGTACTTC.